Listed below are T cell receptor beta chains from one sample, sequenced in a study of blood T cells in healthy people across ages. MiXCR, applied by TCRdb to the 5' RACE reads, yields one record per CDR3 protein. The sample carries 790,000 or so distinct CDR3 sequences, roughly 50% recorded once. Input material: blood. Source of these receptors: a man aged 40-55 years in good health. The CDR3 runs from the conserved cysteine through the conserved F or W. Fields, in order: J gene, D gene, V gene, clone size, CDR3 DNA, CDR3 protein. A D gene is named only where the DNA matches it firmly. Clone size is given for some rows only: seen once, a few or many times, or a class if the clone is expanded.

j_call: TRBJ2-5
d_call: TRBD2
v_call: TRBV10-3
clone_size: NA
cdr3_nt: TGTGCCATCAGCCCCGGGAGCGGGAGGGCAGAGGAGACCCAGTACTTC
cdr3_aa: CAISPGSGRAEETQYF

j_call: TRBJ2-5
d_call: NA
v_call: TRBV28
clone_size: NA
cdr3_nt: TGTGCCAGCAGTTTAAGTGGGTTTCGAGAGACCCAGTACTTC
cdr3_aa: CASSLSGFRETQYF

j_call: TRBJ2-7
d_call: TRBD2
v_call: TRBV20-1
clone_size: NA
cdr3_nt: TGCAGTGCTAGAGGGGCTAGCGGGAGAAAAGGTCTCGATGAGCAGTACTTC
cdr3_aa: CSARGASGRKGLDEQYF

j_call: TRBJ2-7
d_call: NA
v_call: TRBV29-1
clone_size: NA
cdr3_nt: TGCAGCGTTGAAAGGGGGGCTGGCGGACCATACGAGCAGTACTTC
cdr3_aa: CSVERGAGGPYEQYF

j_call: TRBJ1-2
d_call: TRBD1
v_call: TRBV7-2
clone_size: few
cdr3_nt: TGTGCCAGCGCTCCGGGACAGTCTAACTATGGCTACACCTTC
cdr3_aa: CASAPGQSNYGYTF

j_call: TRBJ2-5
d_call: TRBD1
v_call: TRBV27
clone_size: NA
cdr3_nt: TGTGCCAGCAGTTCCGGACAGGTTGGAGGCCCATTCCAAGAGACCCAGTACTTC
cdr3_aa: CASSSGQVGGPFQETQYF

j_call: TRBJ2-7
d_call: NA
v_call: TRBV28
clone_size: NA
cdr3_nt: TGTGCCAGCAGTCCTACGACTGTCTACGAGCAGTACTTC
cdr3_aa: CASSPTTVYEQYF

j_call: TRBJ1-2
d_call: NA
v_call: TRBV9
clone_size: NA
cdr3_nt: TGTGCCAGCAGCCTAGACGGGAGTTCTGGCTACACCTTC
cdr3_aa: CASSLDGSSGYTF

j_call: TRBJ2-7
d_call: NA
v_call: TRBV4-1
clone_size: NA
cdr3_nt: TGCGCCAGCAGCCCGACCACGCAGGGGTCCTACGAGCAGTACTTC
cdr3_aa: CASSPTTQGSYEQYF

j_call: TRBJ2-6
d_call: NA
v_call: TRBV15
clone_size: NA
cdr3_nt: TGTGCCACCAGCAGAGCGTGGACAGCCTACTCTGGGGCCAACGTCCTGACTTTC
cdr3_aa: CATSRAWTAYSGANVLTF

j_call: TRBJ2-5
d_call: NA
v_call: TRBV4-2
clone_size: NA
cdr3_nt: TGTGCCAGCAGCCAAGATGTTTTACAGAGCACAAAGCAGTACTTC
cdr3_aa: CASSQDVLQSTKQYF

j_call: TRBJ1-2
d_call: NA
v_call: TRBV7-8
clone_size: NA
cdr3_nt: TGTGCCAGCAGCTTACTGGGGGAAGTACGGTATGGCTACACCTTC
cdr3_aa: CASSLLGEVRYGYTF

j_call: TRBJ2-7
d_call: NA
v_call: TRBV27
clone_size: NA
cdr3_nt: TGTGCCAGCAGATGGGGGACGGTGAGCTACGAGCAGTACTTC
cdr3_aa: CASRWGTVSYEQYF

j_call: TRBJ2-7
d_call: TRBD2
v_call: TRBV28
clone_size: once
cdr3_nt: TGTGCCAGCAGCCAGACTAGCGGGGGTATTTACGAGCAGTACTTC
cdr3_aa: CASSQTSGGIYEQYF

j_call: TRBJ1-6
d_call: NA
v_call: TRBV7-9
clone_size: NA
cdr3_nt: TGTGCCAGCAGCTTGGAGAGCTCCCATAATTCACCCCTCCACTTT
cdr3_aa: CASSLESSHNSPLHF

j_call: TRBJ1-2
d_call: NA
v_call: TRBV7-3
clone_size: NA
cdr3_nt: TGTGCCAGCAGCGATGACAGCTCTAACTATGGCTACACCTTC
cdr3_aa: CASSDDSSNYGYTF

j_call: TRBJ2-1
d_call: NA
v_call: TRBV20-1
clone_size: NA
cdr3_nt: TGCAGTGCTAGAATGGCGACATCTAGCAATGAGCAGTTCTTC
cdr3_aa: CSARMATSSNEQFF

j_call: TRBJ2-7
d_call: NA
v_call: TRBV15
clone_size: NA
cdr3_nt: TGTGCCACCAGCGGAGAGTACTACGAGCAGTACTTC
cdr3_aa: CATSGEYYEQYF

j_call: TRBJ2-7
d_call: NA
v_call: TRBV2
clone_size: few
cdr3_nt: TGTGCCAGCATACGGGGGTTGTCCGTCGAGCAGTACTTC
cdr3_aa: CASIRGLSVEQYF

j_call: TRBJ2-3
d_call: NA
v_call: TRBV5-5
clone_size: NA
cdr3_nt: TGTGCCAGCAGCTTAGAACGGCTCACAGATACGCAGTATTTT
cdr3_aa: CASSLERLTDTQYF

j_call: TRBJ1-1
d_call: TRBD1
v_call: TRBV6-5
clone_size: NA
cdr3_nt: TGTGCCAGCGGATACAGGGGGCGAGGGACTGAAGCTTTCTTT
cdr3_aa: CASGYRGRGTEAFF

j_call: TRBJ2-4
d_call: NA
v_call: TRBV10-3
clone_size: few
cdr3_nt: TGTGCCATCAGTGATCGAGTAGCGGTCGGAGATAGGGCCAAAAACATTCAGTACTTC
cdr3_aa: CAISDRVAVGDRAKNIQYF

j_call: TRBJ1-2
d_call: TRBD1
v_call: TRBV3-1
clone_size: NA
cdr3_nt: TGTGCCAGCAGCCAAGCGACAGGGGGCTATGGCTACACCTTC
cdr3_aa: CASSQATGGYGYTF

j_call: TRBJ2-7
d_call: TRBD2
v_call: TRBV2
clone_size: NA
cdr3_nt: TGTGCCAGCAGTGATGGGACTAGCGGCCTTGGGGAGCAGTACTTC
cdr3_aa: CASSDGTSGLGEQYF

j_call: TRBJ2-7
d_call: NA
v_call: TRBV27
clone_size: NA
cdr3_nt: TGTGCCAGCAGTACCTCGCGGGACTTCCATTCCTACGAGCAGTACTTC
cdr3_aa: CASSTSRDFHSYEQYF

j_call: TRBJ2-5
d_call: NA
v_call: TRBV9
clone_size: NA
cdr3_nt: TGTGCCAGCAGCGTAGGGCCGGGGGTTCTCGGAGAGACCCAGTACTTC
cdr3_aa: CASSVGPGVLGETQYF

j_call: TRBJ1-5
d_call: NA
v_call: TRBV6-2/TRBV6-3
clone_size: NA
cdr3_nt: TGTGCCAGCAGTTACACTAGGGCTCAGCCCCAGCATTTT
cdr3_aa: CASSYTRAQPQHF

j_call: TRBJ2-1
d_call: TRBD2
v_call: TRBV2
clone_size: NA
cdr3_nt: TGTGCCAGCAGTGAGGGGGGGGACTACAATGAGCAGTTCTTC
cdr3_aa: CASSEGGDYNEQFF

j_call: TRBJ2-7
d_call: TRBD1
v_call: TRBV6-2/TRBV6-3
clone_size: NA
cdr3_nt: TGTGCCAGCAGGCCCGGGACAGGGGGGGGTGAGCAGTACTTC
cdr3_aa: CASRPGTGGGEQYF

j_call: TRBJ2-3
d_call: NA
v_call: TRBV7-2
clone_size: NA
cdr3_nt: TGTGCCAGCAGCCATAGCGGCTATAGCACAGATACGCAGTATTTT
cdr3_aa: CASSHSGYSTDTQYF

j_call: TRBJ2-6
d_call: NA
v_call: TRBV6-1
clone_size: NA
cdr3_nt: TGTGCCAGCGGGTTTTTTGGGTTACGGGCTGGGGCCAACGTCCTGACTTTC
cdr3_aa: CASGFFGLRAGANVLTF

j_call: TRBJ2-6
d_call: NA
v_call: TRBV14
clone_size: NA
cdr3_nt: TGTGCCAGCAGCCAGGGGCTTGGGGCCAACGTCCTGACTTTC
cdr3_aa: CASSQGLGANVLTF

j_call: TRBJ2-5
d_call: NA
v_call: TRBV9
clone_size: NA
cdr3_nt: TGTGCCAGCAGCGTAGGTGCGGCAGGGCAAGAGACCCAGTACTTC
cdr3_aa: CASSVGAAGQETQYF

j_call: TRBJ1-2
d_call: NA
v_call: TRBV7-2
clone_size: once
cdr3_nt: TGTGCCAGCAGCGCCGAACAGGAGGATGGCTACACCTTC
cdr3_aa: CASSAEQEDGYTF

j_call: TRBJ2-1
d_call: TRBD1
v_call: TRBV29-1
clone_size: once
cdr3_nt: TGCAGCGTTGTACAGGGGCTTGAGCAGTTCTTC
cdr3_aa: CSVVQGLEQFF

j_call: TRBJ2-7
d_call: NA
v_call: TRBV28
clone_size: NA
cdr3_nt: TGTGCCAGCAGTTTCAGGCACCCCTCGCCAGAAAAGAAGGGATACGAGCAGTACTTC
cdr3_aa: CASSFRHPSPEKKGYEQYF

j_call: TRBJ2-7
d_call: NA
v_call: TRBV28
clone_size: NA
cdr3_nt: TGTGCCAGCAGGTCTAGCTCGGGGGCCTACGAGCAGTACTTC
cdr3_aa: CASRSSSGAYEQYF

j_call: TRBJ1-1
d_call: NA
v_call: TRBV6-2/TRBV6-3
clone_size: NA
cdr3_nt: TGTGCCAGCAGTCCCCGTAGGGTTGGGGAAGCTTTCTTT
cdr3_aa: CASSPRRVGEAFF

j_call: TRBJ1-2
d_call: NA
v_call: TRBV9
clone_size: NA
cdr3_nt: TGTGCCAGCAGCGGAAGAGGGGTGAATGGCTACACCTTC
cdr3_aa: CASSGRGVNGYTF

j_call: TRBJ1-1
d_call: NA
v_call: TRBV24-1
clone_size: NA
cdr3_nt: TGTGCCACCAGTGATACACAGCAGACTGAAGCTTTCTTT
cdr3_aa: CATSDTQQTEAFF

j_call: TRBJ1-6
d_call: NA
v_call: TRBV5-6
clone_size: NA
cdr3_nt: TGTGCCAGCAGCTTGGGGCAGGCCCAGGCTCTCCACTTT
cdr3_aa: CASSLGQAQALHF

j_call: TRBJ2-7
d_call: TRBD2
v_call: TRBV9
clone_size: many
cdr3_nt: TGTGCCAGCAGCGTAGGCGACCCACTAGCGGGAGTATACGAGCAGTACTTC
cdr3_aa: CASSVGDPLAGVYEQYF

j_call: TRBJ2-2
d_call: NA
v_call: TRBV7-9
clone_size: NA
cdr3_nt: TGTGCCAGCAGGTTTTCGGAAAGCCGGACCGGGGAGCTGTTTTTT
cdr3_aa: CASRFSESRTGELFF